The present TCR beta chain was sequenced within a study of T-cell memory formation after mild COVID-19. Study-wide background: TCR clustering was largely donor specific.

V shed 2 bases and J 4 bases; nucleotides not matched to a gene: 3. In germline, CDR1 is MNHEY, CDR2 SVGAGI. CDR3 length equals 14 residues. In this sample, this clonotype turned up a few times. Its antigen is not identified. TCRdb processed the 5' RACE reads anew with MiXCR; each CDR3 protein has one entry. The sample gives about 84,000 distinct CDR3 sequences, roughly 14% of which show up once; 30% to 35% is in the top ten. General study results and limits: Contracting clones from day 15 to 85 showed balanced CD4/CD8; later expanders favored CD4+.

The genes are TRBV6-5 and TRBJ2-7, with TRBD2 identical over 9 bases. The sequenced sample was PBMCs or a T cell subset sorted from them (not recorded which). The TCR sequence derives from an adult woman who had mild COVID-19 (a few samples of this study predate the infection). Cell type and time point are not known. This CDR3 is CASSYGGRVYEQYF. The CDR3 DNA reads TGTGCCAGCAGTTACGGCGGGAGGGTGTACGAGCAGTACTTC.